A single sample gave rise to the 32 T cell receptor beta chains below, sequenced in a study of blood T cells in healthy people across ages. Next came a second PCR, run for about 7 to 12 cycles, which used a sample-barcoded 5' primer along with a J-beta primer mix. One entry per CDR3 protein, called by TCRdb with MiXCR from the 5' RACE reads. The sample lists 650,000 or so distinct CDR3 sequences, over 40% occurring once. The sequencing sample was made of blood. The receptors shown here come from a woman of 80 years or more in good health.

As for this clonotype: This may come from a read error, since a much larger clone is one base off. CDR3 nucleotide sequence: TGCAGTGCGATCAATCGGGGTGGCCCAGATACGCAGTATTTT. This gives the protein CSAINRGGPDTQYF. The gene calls are TRBV20-1 and TRBJ2-3, with D maybe TRBD2 (5 bases). V was clipped by 6 bases and J by 4 bases, with 17 bases between them. This CDR3 has 14 residues. Germline CDR1 reads DFQATT; CDR2 reads SNEGSKA (reference sequence).

Here the CDR3 reads CSARRQPRAKNIQYF. The CDR3 DNA follows: TGCAGTGCTAGACGTCAGCCTCGAGCCAAAAACATTCAGTACTTC. The chain has TRBV20-1 and TRBJ2-4; D gene ambiguous. The germline V gene has CDR1 DFQATT and CDR2 SNEGSKA (reference sequence). V was shortened by 2 bases and J by 0 bases, with 11 bases between the two germline ends. The CDR3 has 15 amino acids.

For this clonotype: At one of its ends the junction is not consistent with the germline gene, which may arise from a read error. V is TRBV6-6 and J is TRBJ2-1, with D perhaps TRBD2 (5 bases). There are 13 residues in the CDR3. Germline V gene lookup returns CDR1 MNHNY and CDR2 SVGAGI (reference sequence). The CDR3 sequence: CTSSYGIQETQFF. CDR3 DNA sequence: TGTACCAGCAGTTACGGGATACAAGAGACCCAGTTCTTC.

The chain uses TRBV9 and TRBJ1-1; 7 nucleotides agree with TRBD1. J gave up 0 bases and V 7 bases, and 6 bases lay outside the gene matches. Germline-derived CDR1 and CDR2 are SGDLS and YYNGEE. The CDR3 has 14 amino acids. The CDR3: CASGRDSLNTEAFF. The CDR3 nucleotides are TGTGCCAGCGGGAGGGACAGCCTGAACACTGAAGCTTTCTTT.

V and J are TRBV20-1 and TRBJ2-5, with D possibly matching TRBD2 (7 bases). The CDR3 sequence is 13 residues long. The V end was cut by 7 bases, the J end by 3 bases, with 15 bases between. Germline lookup yields CDR1 DFQATT and CDR2 SNEGSKA (reference sequence). CDR3 sequence: CSVLQGLKETQYF. CDR3 nucleotide sequence: TGCAGTGTTTTACAGGGACTAAAAGAGACCCAGTACTTC.

The table lists this clonotype with a few counts. In nucleotides, the CDR3 is TGTGCCAGCAGCGTAAGTAGCAGCACGGGGCAGTTCTTC. Protein sequence: CASSVSSSTGQFF. The gene calls are TRBV7-3 and TRBJ2-1; the D is unclear. Trimming took off 5 bases at V and 12 bases at J, with 17 bases between the two ends. Germline V gives CDR1 SGHTA, CDR2 FQGTGA. The CDR3 runs 13 residues.

This clonotype was observed a few times. The chain joins TRBV11-2 to TRBJ2-2; 11 bases fit TRBD2. The CDR3 is 16 residues long. In germline, CDR1 is SGHAT, CDR2 FQNNGV. With 3 bases clipped from V and 4 bases from J, the junction kept 4 bases outside the gene matches. The CDR3 region is CASSFSSGGTTGELFF. CDR3 DNA sequence: TGTGCCAGCAGCTTCTCTAGCGGGGGGACCACCGGGGAGCTGTTTTTT. The full variable domain, rest sourced from reference TRBV11-2 and TRBJ2-2, is EAGVAQSPRYKIIEKRQSVAFWCNPISGHATLYWYQQILGQGPKLLIQFQNNGVVDDSQLPKDRFSAERLKGVDSTLKIQPAKLEDSAVYLCASSFSSGGTTGELFFGEGSRLTVL.

About this clonotype itself: One end of the junction does not line up with germline, which may come from a read error. This rearrangement joins TRBV6-6 to TRBJ2-3; D unresolved. The V gene's germline CDR1 is MNHNY and CDR2 SVGAGI (reference sequence). This CDR3 contains 17 residues. The CDR3 region is CASSSPAAFFPTDTRYF. Here the CDR3 DNA reads TGTGCCAGCAGTTCCCCGGCGGCCTTCTTTCCCACAGATACGCGGTATTTT.

This clonotype was seen just once. It may be a read error: a sequence one base away is much more abundant. The CDR3 DNA reads TGCGCCAGCAGCCTCTTGCCCCATCCGCCCCAGCATTTT. Protein: CASSLLPHPPQHF. The chain combines TRBV5-1 with TRBJ1-5; no clear D. The CDR3 covers 13 residues. With 4 bases removed from V and 9 bases from J, the gap between germline ends came to 14 bases. Germline V lookup: CDR1 SGHRS, CDR2 YFSETQ.

The CDR3 is CASSQSRGGNTEAFF. CDR3 nucleotides: TGTGCCAGCAGCCAATCGAGGGGGGGGAACACTGAAGCTTTCTTT. J is TRBJ1-1 and V is TRBV16; D is possibly TRBD1 (6 bases). The CDR3 covers 15 residues. Per germline, CDR1 KGHSY and CDR2 FQNENV. V shed 0 bases and J shed 1 base, with 9 bases lying between them.

Turning to this clonotype: A clone one base away is much larger, so this may be a read error. This sequence joins TRBV12-3 or TRBV12-4 and TRBJ1-4; D is unresolved. This CDR3 has 14 residues. V was cut by 8 bases and J by 5 bases, with 15 bases left in between. The CDR3 sequence is CASGGIRKNEKLFF. The CDR3 DNA reads TGTGCCAGCGGCGGGATCAGAAAGAATGAAAAACTGTTTTTT.

A remark on this clonotype: A clone one base away is much larger, so this may be a read error. The chain uses TRBV4-1 and TRBJ2-4; 7 positions agree with TRBD1. CDR1 and CDR2 (germline): MGHRA, YSYEKL. The CDR3 sequence is 14 residues long. The CDR3 coding sequence is TGCGCCAGCAGCCCACAGGGGACCAAAAGCATTCAGTACTTC. It is translated as CASSPQGTKSIQYF.

This rearrangement joins TRBV29-1 to TRBJ2-5; a possible D gene is TRBD2 (5 bases). Trimming pared 3 bases from V and 11 bases from J, leaving 13 bases between. The CDR3 runs to 11 residues. Looked up from germline, CDR1 is SQVTM and CDR2 is ANQGSEA. This chain's CDR3 is CSVEVGGGQYF. The CDR3 bases are TGCAGCGTTGAGGTTGGCGGCGGGCAGTACTTC.

About this clonotype itself: A much larger clone is a single base away; this may be a read error. The chain couples TRBV7-9 to TRBJ2-3, with D possibly called TRBD1 or TRBD2 (5 bases each). V lost 3 bases and J lost 0, with 22 bases in between. The germline CDR1 and CDR2 sequences are SEHNR and FQNEAQ (reference sequence). The CDR3 length is 19 residues. For the CDR3, the DNA is TGTGCCAGCAGCTTTCCGCGTGAAGTGGGGACCGATAGCACAGATACGCAGTATTTT. This translates into CASSFPREVGTDSTDTQYF.

This clonotype was seen a single time. The V gene is TRBV4-2, the J gene TRBJ2-1; no clear D. V was shortened by 3 bases and J by 8 bases, with 8 bases between the two germline ends. CDR3 length equals 12 residues. Germline CDR1 reads LGHNA; CDR2 reads YNFKEQ. In DNA form, the CDR3 reads TGTGCCAGCAGCCATAAGTTAGATGAGCAGTTCTTC. Translation gives CASSHKLDEQFF.

Remarks on this clonotype: A read error is possible here, since a much larger clone lies one base away. The V gene is TRBV13, the J gene TRBJ2-1, with a tentative D call TRBD2 (6 bases). Trimming took 7 bases from V and 0 from J, leaving 10 bases between them. The CDR3 runs to 14 residues. Germline CDR1 reads PRHDT; CDR2 reads FYEKMQ (reference sequence). CDR3 nucleotides: TGTGCCAGCAAGGCGGGGAGCTCCTACAATGAGCAGTTCTTC. The encoded protein is CASKAGSSYNEQFF. Based on the CDR3 plus reference TRBV13 and TRBJ2-1, the full variable domain is AAGVIQSPRHLIKEKRETATLKCYPIPRHDTVYWYQQGPGQDPQFLISFYEKMQSDKGSIPDRFSAQQFSDYHSELNMSSLELGDSALYFCASKAGSSYNEQFFGPGTRLTVL.

In its sample, this clonotype was seen many times. The V and J genes are TRBV20-1 and TRBJ2-6; D gene uncertain. The germline V and J ends were trimmed by 1 base and 0 bases, with 4 bases remaining between them. Germline CDR1 is DFQATT and CDR2 is SNEGSKA (reference sequence). The CDR3 is 14 amino acids. The chain's CDR3 is CSARVGSGANVLTF. CDR3 in DNA: TGCAGTGCTAGAGTTGGCTCTGGGGCCAACGTCCTGACTTTC.

The rearrangement links TRBV10-3 to TRBJ1-2; a weak D match, TRBD1 (6 bases). The germline V gene has CDR1 ENHRY and CDR2 SYGVKD. This CDR3 spans 13 amino acids. V was trimmed by 10 bases and J by 3 bases, leaving 15 bases between them. Here the CDR3 DNA reads TGTGCCACCACTCCAGGGGAACACTATGGCTACACCTTC. It is translated as CATTPGEHYGYTF.

This clonotype was seen repeatedly, ten times or more. The CDR3 DNA reads as TGTGCCAGCAGTGGGACTAGAATGAGCGCGGAGACCCAGTACTTC. As protein: CASSGTRMSAETQYF. This chain joins TRBV6-2 or TRBV6-3 and TRBJ2-5; 8 bases agree with TRBD2. Germline V gene sequence: CDR1 MNHEY, CDR2 SVGEGT. With V trimmed by 5 bases and J by 5 bases, 10 bases remained unmatched. There are 15 residues in the CDR3.

J is TRBJ2-1 and V is TRBV27; D gene unclear. Between the trimmed V and J ends, which lost 0 bases and 6 bases, there was a span of 6 bases. The CDR3 loop spans 13 amino acids. The germline gives CDR1 MNHEY, CDR2 SMNVEV (reference sequence). CDR3 sequence reads: CASSLSNSNEQFF. For the CDR3, the DNA is TGTGCCAGCAGTTTATCGAATAGCAATGAGCAGTTCTTC.

The CDR3 sequence is CASSQLKGEEQFF. Here the CDR3 DNA reads TGTGCCAGCAGCCAATTGAAGGGAGAAGAGCAGTTCTTC. This chain uses TRBV4-2 with TRBJ2-1, with D perhaps matching TRBD2 (5 bases). The CDR3 sequence is 13 residues long. V lost 2 bases and J 10 bases, leaving 12 bases between the germline ends. Per germline, CDR1 LGHNA and CDR2 YNFKEQ.

The chain joins TRBV9 to TRBJ2-1; D unclear. Germline V gives CDR1 SGDLS, CDR2 YYNGEE. The ends were cut back, 2 bases at V and 1 base at J, with 10 bases in the middle. The CDR3 extends over 15 amino acids. The CDR3 DNA follows: TGTGCCAGCAGCGTCTCAAAATCTTCCTACAATGAGCAGTTCTTC. Amino acids: CASSVSKSSYNEQFF.

This clonotype has ten or more counts. The chain couples TRBV6-6 to TRBJ2-7, with D possibly being TRBD1 (6 bases). Germline V lookup: CDR1 MNHNY, CDR2 SVGAGI (reference sequence). The CDR3 covers 15 residues. V was cut by 4 bases and J by 2 bases, with 15 bases left in between. The CDR3 DNA follows: TGTGCCAGCAGTTCAGACAGGTCAAGGGCCTACGAGCAGTACTTC. This gives the protein CASSSDRSRAYEQYF.

The chain joins TRBV7-2 to TRBJ2-6, with TRBD2 matching over 8 bases. J was trimmed by 1 base and V by 2 bases; bases with no gene match: 4. Looked up from germline, CDR1 is SGHTA and CDR2 is FQGNSA. CDR3 length: 17 residues. As DNA, the CDR3 is TGTGCCAGCAGCTTAATTGGGACTAGGTCTGGGGCCAACGTCCTGACTTTC. Its protein is CASSLIGTRSGANVLTF.

The table lists this clonotype with a few counts. A read error may produce the germline difference seen at one junction end. J is TRBJ2-1 and V is TRBV14, with 9 positions matching TRBD1. The CDR3 contains 16 residues. Looked up from germline, CDR1 is SGHDN and CDR2 is FVKESK. CDR3 DNA sequence: TGTGCCAGCAGCCAAGGGGGACAGGGTCACGACAATGGGCAGTTCTTC. Protein product: CASSQGGQGHDNGQFF.

This clonotype was observed a single time. The chain employs TRBV11-2 and TRBJ2-1; 7 nucleotides match TRBD1. Per the germline V gene, CDR1 is SGHAT and CDR2 is FQNNGV. Trimming removed 5 bases from V and 3 bases from J; junction bases left unmatched: 10. This CDR3 is 16 amino acids long. The DNA for the CDR3 is TGTGCCAGCAGCCGATTACTGGACAGGCTCTACAATGAGCAGTTCTTC. This sequence encodes CASSRLLDRLYNEQFF.

This clonotype has a handful of counts. The chain recombines TRBV4-3 with TRBJ2-6, with D perhaps TRBD2 (5 bases). This CDR3 contains 19 residues. Germline CDR1 reads LGHNA; CDR2 reads YSLEER. V lost 1 base to trimming and J lost 1 base, with 17 bases between them. The CDR3 sequence: CASSQGAGFRFSGANVLTF. CDR3 nucleotide sequence: TGCGCCAGCAGCCAAGGGGCGGGTTTTAGGTTTTCTGGGGCCAACGTCCTGACTTTC.

In its sample, this clonotype was seen many times. A much larger clonotype is one base distant, so this may be a read error. The gene calls are TRBV6-6 and TRBJ2-5; the match to TRBD1 covers 10 bases. CDR3 size: 15 residues. Losses at the gene ends were 6 bases for V and 11 bases for J; bases not matched to a gene: 15. Germline lookup yields CDR1 MNHNY and CDR2 SVGAGI (reference sequence). CDR3: CASRSGTGVYSEQYF. The CDR3 nucleotides are TGTGCCAGCAGGTCCGGGACAGGGGTGTACAGTGAGCAGTACTTC.

This clonotype was seen repeatedly, ten times or more. V gene TRBV5-1 combines with J gene TRBJ2-7; D unclear. CDR1 and CDR2 (germline): SGHRS, YFSETQ. V lost 3 bases and J lost 3, with 4 bases in between. CDR3 length equals 11 residues. The CDR3 spells CASSSFYEQYF. CDR3 coding DNA: TGCGCCAGCAGCTCGTTCTACGAGCAGTACTTC.

The V and J genes are TRBV12-3 or TRBV12-4 and TRBJ2-2; weak D call: TRBD2 (6 bases). Trimming cost V 8 bases and J 7 bases, with 14 bases left between them. The CDR3 length is 13 residues. The CDR3 region is CASGGGSNGELFF. The CDR3 nucleotides read TGTGCCAGCGGTGGGGGGAGCAACGGGGAGCTGTTTTTT.

This rearrangement joins TRBV5-1 to TRBJ2-7; weak D call: TRBD2 (5 bases). The J call may not be correct, given that the DNA end is closer to TRBJ2-5. CDR3 size: 14 residues. Germline-derived CDR1 and CDR2 are SGHRS and YFSETQ. The CDR3 DNA is TGCGCCAGCAGCTTCGGTCCGGGGATGGAGACCCAGTACTTC. Residues: CASSFGPGMETQYF.

The chain combines TRBV6-5 with TRBJ1-4; the match to TRBD1 covers 7 bases. The CDR3 is made up of 15 amino acids. CDR1 is MNHEY and CDR2 is SVGAGI in the germline V gene. V trimming: 4 bases; J trimming: 6 bases; junction bases outside the gene matches: 8. The CDR3 DNA reads as TGTGCCAGCAGTTTCTCCAGGGGGGGAGATGAAAAACTGTTTTTT. This translates into CASSFSRGGDEKLFF.